One and the same sample provided the 6 T cell receptor beta chains below, sequenced in a study of T cells in localized non-small cell lung cancer. Data came from immunoSEQ multiplex PCR; TCRdb stores just in-frame clones and leaves some out. The table includes 25,000 to 35,000 clones, 70% to 90% detected once. The specimen comprised peripheral blood, sampled before any cancer treatment. The receptors were sampled from a female donor at least 60 years old with stage I lung adenocarcinoma.

This chain connects TRBV27 to TRBJ2-3, with 11 bases identical to TRBD2. Germline CDR1 MNHEY, CDR2 SMNVEV (reference sequence). This CDR3 is 14 amino acids long. J lost 6 bases, V lost 3 bases, and 2 bases had no gene match. CDR3 amino acids: CASSFGTSGDTQYF. For the CDR3, the DNA is TGTGCCAGCAGTTTCGGGACTAGCGGCGATACGCAGTATTTT.

The V and J genes are TRBV11-2 and TRBJ1-4, with 7 bases that match TRBD1. The CDR3 contains 14 residues. Germline CDR1 reads SGHAT; CDR2 reads FQNNGV. V gave up 5 bases and J gave up 5 bases; unmatched junction bases: 5. The chain's CDR3 is CASSPGTANEKLFF. The DNA for the CDR3 is TGTGCCAGCAGCCCCGGGACAGCAAATGAAAAACTGTTTTTT.

This chain connects TRBV6-1 to TRBJ2-7; D is undetermined. The V gene's germline CDR1 is MNHNS and CDR2 SASEGT. Trimming took 2 bases from V and 2 from J, leaving 10 bases between them. The CDR3 has 14 amino acids. DNA of the CDR3: TGTGCCAGCAGTGAACACCAAGAGGCCTACGAGCAGTACTTC. It translates to CASSEHQEAYEQYF.

The chain uses TRBV14 and TRBJ2-7; 8 bases line up with TRBD1. Germline values: CDR1 SGHDN, CDR2 FVKESK. This CDR3 contains 15 residues. Trimming removed 2 bases from V and 4 bases from J; junction bases left unmatched: 7. The CDR3 DNA reads TGTGCCAGCAGCCAACCGGGACAGGCACTGTACGAGCAGTACTTC. The encoded protein is CASSQPGQALYEQYF.

The chain employs TRBV28 and TRBJ2-2, with D perhaps given as TRBD1 or TRBD2 (6 bases each). This CDR3 has 20 amino acids. The V end was cut by 1 base, the J end by 1 base, with 22 bases between. Germline V gene data show CDR1 as MDHEN and CDR2 as SYDVKM. CDR3 amino acids: CASSLFRGHIAVKNTGELFF. DNA for the CDR3: TGTGCCAGCAGTTTATTTAGGGGACACATAGCGGTTAAGAACACCGGGGAGCTGTTTTTT.

The chain combines TRBV30 with TRBJ2-1, with a possible D match to TRBD1 (5 bases). The CDR3 covers 14 residues. Between the trimmed V and J ends, which lost 0 bases and 2 bases, there was a span of 8 bases. Per germline, CDR1 GTSNPN and CDR2 SVGIG (reference sequence). CDR3 DNA sequence: TGTGCCTGGAGTGTAGGGGTCACCTACAATGAGCAGTTCTTC. As protein: CAWSVGVTYNEQFF.